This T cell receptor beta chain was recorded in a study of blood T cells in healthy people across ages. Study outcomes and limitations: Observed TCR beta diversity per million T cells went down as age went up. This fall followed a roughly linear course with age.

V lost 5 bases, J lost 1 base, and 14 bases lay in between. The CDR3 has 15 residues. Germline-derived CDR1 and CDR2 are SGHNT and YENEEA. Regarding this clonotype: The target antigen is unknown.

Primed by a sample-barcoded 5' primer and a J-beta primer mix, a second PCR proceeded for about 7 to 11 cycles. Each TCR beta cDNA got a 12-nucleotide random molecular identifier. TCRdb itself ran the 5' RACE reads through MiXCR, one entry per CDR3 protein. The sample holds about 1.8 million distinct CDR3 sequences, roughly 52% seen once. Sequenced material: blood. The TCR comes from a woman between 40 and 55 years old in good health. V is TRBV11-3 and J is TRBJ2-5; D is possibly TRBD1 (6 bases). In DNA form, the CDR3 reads TGTGCCAGCAGCCAACTGACAGGACCCCAAGAGACCCAGTACTTC. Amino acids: CASSQLTGPQETQYF.